Below are 24 T cell receptor beta chains sequenced from a single sample in a study of human T cells and chemical hapten exposure. From the RACE reads, TCRdb called clonotypes with MiXCR, one entry per CDR3 protein. The sample holds over 60,000 distinct CDR3 sequences; 9% to 12% are singletons and the top ten take around 7%. As for time point: patch test 2, 6 weeks after DPC sensitization. The treatment denotes: therapeutic diphenylcyclopropenone sensitization with weekly scalp DPC. This sample comprised whole blood, obtained in connection with sensitization to the hapten diphenylcyclopropenone (DPC). The receptors were gathered from a woman aged 45-65 years with alopecia areata. Some clones in this sample may be carry-over from other donors' samples.

This clonotype was found many times. The V and J genes are TRBV29-1 and TRBJ1-3, with 9 bases that match TRBD1. This CDR3 region has 14 residues. Unmatched junction bases numbered 7, after V lost 6 bases and J lost 4 bases. Germline V gene data show CDR1 as SQVTM and CDR2 as ANQGSEA. The CDR3: CSVSIGTGGNTIYF. In DNA form, the CDR3 reads TGCAGCGTCTCGATCGGGACAGGGGGAAACACCATATATTTT.

Ten or more counts support this clonotype. The rearrangement links TRBV20-1 to TRBJ2-1, with D hard to call. Germline values: CDR1 DFQATT, CDR2 SNEGSKA (reference sequence). There are 11 residues in the CDR3. Deletions cut 0 bases from V and 4 bases from J, with 1 base between. The CDR3 nucleotides read TGCAGTGCTAGAGAATACAATGAGCAGTTCTTC. This codes for CSAREYNEQFF.

This chain connects TRBV20-1 to TRBJ2-7, with D possibly TRBD2 on 5 matching bases. V lost 3 bases and J 3 bases, leaving 6 bases between the germline ends. CDR1 and CDR2 from the germline V gene are DFQATT and SNEGSKA (reference sequence). This CDR3 comprises 11 residues. CDR3 bases: TGCAGTGCTAGGACTATCTACGAGCAGTACTTC. It is translated as CSARTIYEQYF.

This clonotype has more than one count but fewer than ten. The chain has TRBV2 and TRBJ2-3; D ambiguous. The CDR3 contains 15 residues. Trimming pared 6 bases from V and 2 bases from J, leaving 15 bases between. Germline V gives CDR1 SNHLY, CDR2 FYNNEI. CDR3 amino acids: CASSYNGPITDTQYF. CDR3 nucleotides: TGTGCCAGCAGCTATAATGGCCCAATCACAGATACGCAGTATTTT.

The rearrangement links TRBV10-3 to TRBJ2-7; D remains ambiguous. V lost 3 bases, J lost 2 bases, and 5 bases lay in between. In germline, CDR1 is ENHRY, CDR2 SYGVKD. This CDR3 is 12 amino acids long. This chain's CDR3 is CAISDLAYEQYF. In nucleotides, the CDR3 is TGTGCCATCAGTGACTTAGCCTACGAGCAGTACTTC.

This clonotype was recorded many times. J is TRBJ2-7 and V is TRBV2; D not resolved. Trimming took 3 bases from V and 2 from J, leaving 11 bases between them. Germline V gives CDR1 SNHLY, CDR2 FYNNEI. This CDR3 is built from 14 residues. CDR3 bases: TGTGCCAGCAGTGATAGGCCAGGAGCCTACGAGCAGTACTTC. Protein sequence: CASSDRPGAYEQYF.

The chain carries TRBV29-1 and TRBJ2-3; TRBD2 matches 8 bases. This CDR3 spans 14 amino acids. Germline V gene sequence: CDR1 SQVTM, CDR2 ANQGSEA. With V trimmed by 3 bases and J by 2 bases, 4 bases remained unmatched. The CDR3 bases are TGCAGCGTTGACGGGCGGGAGGTCACAGATACGCAGTATTTT. Translation gives CSVDGREVTDTQYF.

This clonotype was recorded a few times. This rearrangement joins TRBV6-2 or TRBV6-3 to TRBJ1-1; D is unresolved. The CDR3 sequence is 15 residues long. The germline CDR1 and CDR2 sequences are MNHEY and SVGEGT. V was shortened by 3 bases and J by 1 base, with 12 bases between the two germline ends. CDR3 DNA sequence: TGTGCCAGCAGTTATGAGTCTCTGGGGAACACTGAAGCTTTCTTT. Protein product: CASSYESLGNTEAFF.

J is TRBJ2-1 and V is TRBV20-1; 11 bases fit TRBD2. Germline V gene data show CDR1 as DFQATT and CDR2 as SNEGSKA (reference sequence). The ends lost 3 bases at V and 1 base at J; junction bases unmatched: 2. This CDR3 has 15 residues. The CDR3 nucleotides are TGCAGTGCTAGGGGACTAGCGGTATCCTACAATGAGCAGTTCTTC. Translated: CSARGLAVSYNEQFF.

This clonotype was recorded at least ten times. V usage is TRBV19 and J usage is TRBJ2-1; TRBD2 might be the D (7 bases). The CDR3 runs 16 residues. Germline values: CDR1 LNHDA, CDR2 SQIVND (reference sequence). V dropped 4 bases and J dropped 8 bases, with 21 bases sitting between them. The CDR3 sequence is CASSTPHRGAGDEQFF. CDR3 coding DNA: TGTGCCAGTAGTACCCCTCACCGGGGGGCCGGGGATGAGCAGTTCTTC.

V usage is TRBV29-1 and J usage is TRBJ1-2, with D possibly matching TRBD1 (6 bases). V dropped 2 bases and J dropped 4 bases, with 11 bases sitting between them. Germline CDR1 SQVTM, CDR2 ANQGSEA. CDR3 length: 13 residues. CDR3 sequence (DNA): TGCAGCGTTGAAATTAGGGGGACCTATGGCTACACCTTC. Its translation is CSVEIRGTYGYTF.

This clonotype appeared many times. V gene TRBV6-2 or TRBV6-3 combines with J gene TRBJ1-4; D might be TRBD1 (6 bases). CDR1 is MNHEY, CDR2 SVGEGT, per germline. V was trimmed by 5 bases and J by 8 bases, leaving 6 bases between them. There are 11 residues in the CDR3. The CDR3: CASSTGEKLFF. CDR3 bases: TGTGCCAGCAGTACAGGGGAAAAACTGTTTTTT.

This clonotype was detected ten times or more. This chain links TRBV20-1 with TRBJ2-3; D gene ambiguous. Trimming left V 4 bases short and J 6 bases short, with 23 bases between. There are 16 residues in the CDR3. CDR1 is DFQATT, CDR2 SNEGSKA, per germline (reference sequence). The CDR3 DNA reads as TGCAGTGCTAATGGCCCGTCTGGAGCCCCTTTGGATACGCAGTATTTT. Translated, it gives CSANGPSGAPLDTQYF.

The chain carries TRBV20-1 and TRBJ1-2, with D perhaps TRBD1 (5 bases). The germline gives CDR1 DFQATT, CDR2 SNEGSKA (reference sequence). The CDR3 runs to 15 residues. V lost 3 bases, J lost 1 base, and 15 bases lay in between. CDR3 bases: TGCAGTGCTAGTTCTAATTCAGGGTTTAACTATGGCTACACCTTC. Translated: CSASSNSGFNYGYTF.

There are a few counts of this clonotype. This chain's CDR3 is CATSDMGKSSYNEQFF. The CDR3 DNA sequence: TGTGCCACCAGTGATATGGGAAAGAGCTCCTACAATGAGCAGTTCTTC. The V and J genes are TRBV24-1 and TRBJ2-1; D gene uncertain. CDR3 size: 16 residues. The germline V gene has CDR1 KGHDR and CDR2 SFDVKD. V was cut by 3 bases and J by 0 bases, with 11 bases left in between.

This clonotype was found a few times. CDR3 sequence reads: CSVDPSGGGQFF. The CDR3 nucleotides are TGCAGCGTTGACCCTAGCGGGGGCGGGCAGTTCTTC. This sequence joins TRBV29-1 and TRBJ2-1, with TRBD2 identical over 10 bases. CDR3 length equals 12 residues. With V trimmed by 3 bases and J by 12 bases, 5 bases remained unmatched. Germline V gene lookup returns CDR1 SQVTM and CDR2 ANQGSEA.

This clonotype was seen ten or more times. The chain couples TRBV4-1 to TRBJ2-1; D uncertain. V lost 4 bases and J lost 0, with 10 bases in between. The CDR3 consists of 15 residues. CDR1 and CDR2 (germline): MGHRA, YSYEKL. DNA for the CDR3: TGCGCCAGCAGCCCTCTGGGAAGCTCCTACAATGAGCAGTTCTTC. This encodes CASSPLGSSYNEQFF.

This clonotype was seen ten or more times. V gene TRBV29-1 combines with J gene TRBJ2-7, with TRBD1 identical over 7 bases. Unmatched junction bases numbered 8, after V lost 5 bases and J lost 7 bases. Germline V lookup: CDR1 SQVTM, CDR2 ANQGSEA. The CDR3 has 12 amino acids. CDR3 sequence: CSVRTGPWEQYF. CDR3 bases: TGCAGCGTTCGGACAGGCCCCTGGGAGCAGTACTTC.

This rearrangement joins TRBV5-1 to TRBJ2-5; a possible D gene is TRBD1 (6 bases). Germline V gives CDR1 SGHRS, CDR2 YFSETQ. The CDR3 spans 14 residues. V was cut by 7 bases and J by 0 bases, with 13 bases left in between. The CDR3 loop is CASSLRQDQETQYF. The CDR3 nucleotides read TGCGCCAGCTCCCTAAGACAGGACCAAGAGACCCAGTACTTC.

In its sample, this clonotype was seen a few times. The V gene is TRBV7-9, the J gene TRBJ2-5; the match to TRBD2 covers 10 bases. The CDR3 spans 17 residues. The V segment lost 1 base and the J segment 0 bases; nucleotides outside the gene matches: 5. Germline lookup yields CDR1 SEHNR and CDR2 FQNEAQ (reference sequence). This chain's CDR3 is CASSLGTSGDYQETQYF. As DNA, the CDR3 is TGTGCCAGCAGCTTAGGAACTAGCGGGGACTACCAAGAGACCCAGTACTTC.

This clonotype was counted at least ten times. The chain uses TRBV7-3 and TRBJ2-3, with 13 bases aligning to TRBD2. V dropped 2 bases and J dropped 3; count of bases not matched to a gene: 2. The CDR3 consists of 16 residues. CDR1 SGHTA and CDR2 FQGTGA come from the germline V gene. The CDR3 DNA sequence: TGTGCCAGCAGCTTAGGACTAGCGGGAGCTACAGATACGCAGTATTTT. Protein: CASSLGLAGATDTQYF.

Only a few counts were recorded for this clonotype. The genes are TRBV29-1 and TRBJ1-2; 8 nucleotides align to TRBD1. The CDR3 runs to 12 residues. Trimming took 7 bases from V and 8 from J; bases not matched to a gene: 9. CDR1 and CDR2 from the germline V gene are SQVTM and ANQGSEA. The CDR3 DNA is TGCAGCGCTTCAGGGGGCGGCGGGGGCTACACCTTC. This encodes CSASGGGGGYTF. The full variable domain, with the rest looked up from reference TRBV29-1 and TRBJ1-2, is SAVISQKPSRDICQRGTSLTIQCQVDSQVTMMFWYRQQPGQSLTLIATANQGSEATYESGFVIDKFPISRPNLTFSTLTVSNMSPEDSSIYLCSASGGGGGYTFGSGTRLTVV.

V is TRBV18 and J is TRBJ2-7, with 10 positions matching TRBD2. The trim removed 2 bases at V and 1 base at J, leaving 2 bases unmatched. From germline, CDR1 is KGHSH and CDR2 LQKENI. CDR3 length equals 15 residues. CDR3: CASSPIAGGSYEQYF. The CDR3 bases are TGTGCCAGCTCACCAATAGCGGGAGGATCCTACGAGCAGTACTTC. Based on the CDR3 plus reference TRBV18 and TRBJ2-7, the full variable domain is NAGVMQNPRHLVRRRGQEARLRCSPMKGHSHVYWYRQLPEEGLKFMVYLQKENIIDESGMPKERFSAEFPKEGPSILRIQQVVRGDSAAYFCASSPIAGGSYEQYFGPGTRLTVT.

This clonotype was seen ten or more times. This chain links TRBV27 with TRBJ2-1; TRBD2 matches at 10 bases. The CDR3 is made up of 13 amino acids. Germline CDR1 is MNHEY and CDR2 is SMNVEV (reference sequence). Trimming cost V 2 bases and J 10 bases; bases outside gene matches: 2. This CDR3 is CASSLPGLAEQFF. The CDR3, as DNA: TGTGCCAGCAGTTTACCGGGACTAGCGGAGCAGTTCTTC.